This entry describes one TCR beta chain. Germline V gene sequence: CDR1 SGHAT, CDR2 FQNNGV. There are 21 residues in the CDR3. This record belongs to a study of monozygotic twins with inflammatory bowel disease. One entry per CDR3 protein, without DNA, is what TCRdb gives after re-calling the 5' RACE reads. The sample table sets out around 410,000 distinct CDR3 sequences. The source of this sequence is a human donor with ulcerative colitis or Crohn's disease, or a healthy co-twin of an affected twin (not recorded which). J is TRBJ2-6 and V is TRBV11-2; TCRdb calls TRBD1, which cannot be checked without DNA. Sequencing was carried out using blood. The CDR3 loop is CASSLVKRGQPSNPGANVLTF.